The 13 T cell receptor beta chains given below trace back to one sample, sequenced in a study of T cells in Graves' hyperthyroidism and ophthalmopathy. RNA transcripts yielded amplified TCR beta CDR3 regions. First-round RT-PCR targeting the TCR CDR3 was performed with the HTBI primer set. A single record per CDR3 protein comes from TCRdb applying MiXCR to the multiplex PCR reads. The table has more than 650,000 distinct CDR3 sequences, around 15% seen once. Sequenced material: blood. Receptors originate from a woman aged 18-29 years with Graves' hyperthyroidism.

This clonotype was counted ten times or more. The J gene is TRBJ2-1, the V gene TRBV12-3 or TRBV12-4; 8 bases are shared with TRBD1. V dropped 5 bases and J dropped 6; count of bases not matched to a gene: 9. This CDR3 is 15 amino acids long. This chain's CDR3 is CASSPPRGLFNEQFF. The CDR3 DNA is TGTGCCAGCAGTCCCCCCAGGGGGCTGTTCAATGAGCAGTTCTTC.

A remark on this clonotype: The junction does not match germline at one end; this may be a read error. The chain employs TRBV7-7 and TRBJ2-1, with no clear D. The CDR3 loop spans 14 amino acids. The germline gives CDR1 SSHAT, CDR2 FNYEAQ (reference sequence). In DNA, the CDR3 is TGTGCTAGCAGCTCTTGGGGTCGGGCCAATGAGCAGTTCTTC. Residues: CASSSWGRANEQFF.

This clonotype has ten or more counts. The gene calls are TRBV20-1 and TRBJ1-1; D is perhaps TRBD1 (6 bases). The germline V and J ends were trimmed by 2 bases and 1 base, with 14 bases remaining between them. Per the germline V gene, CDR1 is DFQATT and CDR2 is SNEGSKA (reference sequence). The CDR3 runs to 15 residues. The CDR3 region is CSARPGAKKNTEAFF. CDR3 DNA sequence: TGCAGTGCTAGACCGGGGGCAAAGAAGAACACTGAAGCTTTCTTT.

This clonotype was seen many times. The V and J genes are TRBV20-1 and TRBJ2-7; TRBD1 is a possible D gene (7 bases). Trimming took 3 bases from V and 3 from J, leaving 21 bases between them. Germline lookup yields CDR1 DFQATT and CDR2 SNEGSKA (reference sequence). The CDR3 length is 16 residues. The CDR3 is CSASIPTGRKIYEQYF. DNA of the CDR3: TGCAGTGCTAGTATCCCGACAGGGAGGAAAATCTACGAGCAGTACTTC.

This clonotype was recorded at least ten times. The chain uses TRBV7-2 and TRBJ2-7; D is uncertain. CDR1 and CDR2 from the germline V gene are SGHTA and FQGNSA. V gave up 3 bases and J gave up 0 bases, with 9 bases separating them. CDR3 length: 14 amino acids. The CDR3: CASSLAFSSYEQYF. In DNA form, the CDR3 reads TGTGCCAGCAGCTTGGCCTTTTCCTCCTACGAGCAGTACTTC.

CDR3 in amino acids: CASTVGDHGYTF. The CDR3 nucleotides are TGTGCCAGTACCGTGGGGGATCATGGCTACACCTTC. The rearrangement uses TRBV19 and TRBJ1-2, with D perhaps TRBD1 (5 bases). Germline assignment: CDR1 LNHDA and CDR2 SQIVND (reference sequence). V was cut by 7 bases and J by 6 bases, with 12 bases left in between. This CDR3 region has 12 residues.

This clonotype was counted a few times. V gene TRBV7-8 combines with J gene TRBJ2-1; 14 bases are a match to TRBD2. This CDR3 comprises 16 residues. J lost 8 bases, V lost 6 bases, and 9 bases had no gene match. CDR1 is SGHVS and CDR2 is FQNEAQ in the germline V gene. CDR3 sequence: CASSPAGTSGSHEQFF. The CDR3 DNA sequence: TGTGCCAGCAGTCCCGCCGGGACTAGCGGGAGCCATGAGCAGTTCTTC.

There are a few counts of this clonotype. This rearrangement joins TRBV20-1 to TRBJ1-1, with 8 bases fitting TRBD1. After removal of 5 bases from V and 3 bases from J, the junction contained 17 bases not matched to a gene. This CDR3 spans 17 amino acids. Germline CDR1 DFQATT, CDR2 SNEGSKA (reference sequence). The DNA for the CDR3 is TGCAGTGCTCCGCGGACAGGGCGGCCCTACTCGGACACTGAAGCTTTCTTT. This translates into CSAPRTGRPYSDTEAFF.

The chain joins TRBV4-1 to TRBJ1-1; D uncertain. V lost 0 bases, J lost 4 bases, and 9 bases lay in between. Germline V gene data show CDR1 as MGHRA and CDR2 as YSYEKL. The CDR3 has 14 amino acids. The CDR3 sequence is CASSQEQWTTEAFF. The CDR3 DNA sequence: TGCGCCAGCAGCCAAGAGCAGTGGACCACTGAAGCTTTCTTT.

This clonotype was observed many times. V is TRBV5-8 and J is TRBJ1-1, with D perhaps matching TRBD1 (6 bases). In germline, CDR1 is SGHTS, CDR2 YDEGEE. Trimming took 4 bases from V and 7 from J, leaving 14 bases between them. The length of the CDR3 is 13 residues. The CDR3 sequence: CASSRRTGIEAFF. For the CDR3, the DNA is TGTGCCAGCAGCCGGAGAACAGGGATTGAAGCTTTCTTT.

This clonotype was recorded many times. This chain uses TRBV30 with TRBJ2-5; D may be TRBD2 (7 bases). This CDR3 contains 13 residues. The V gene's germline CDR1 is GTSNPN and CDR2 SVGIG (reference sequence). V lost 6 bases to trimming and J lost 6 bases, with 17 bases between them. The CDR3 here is CACRGGAGQTQYF. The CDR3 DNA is TGTGCCTGCAGGGGAGGGGCAGGGCAGACCCAGTACTTC.

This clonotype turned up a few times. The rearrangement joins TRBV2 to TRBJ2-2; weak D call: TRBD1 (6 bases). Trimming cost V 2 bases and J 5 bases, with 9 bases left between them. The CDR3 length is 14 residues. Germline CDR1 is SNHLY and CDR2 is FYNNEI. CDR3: CASSETGTTGELFF. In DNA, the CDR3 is TGTGCCAGCAGTGAAACTGGGACAACCGGGGAGCTGTTTTTT.

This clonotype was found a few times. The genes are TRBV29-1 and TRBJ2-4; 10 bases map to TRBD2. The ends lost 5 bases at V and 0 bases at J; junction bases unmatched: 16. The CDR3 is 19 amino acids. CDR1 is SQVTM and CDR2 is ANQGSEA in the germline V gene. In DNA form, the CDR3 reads TGCAGCGTTCCCGAGCGGGAGGGGCCCTTCAAAGTAGCCAAAAACATTCAGTACTTC. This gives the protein CSVPEREGPFKVAKNIQYF.